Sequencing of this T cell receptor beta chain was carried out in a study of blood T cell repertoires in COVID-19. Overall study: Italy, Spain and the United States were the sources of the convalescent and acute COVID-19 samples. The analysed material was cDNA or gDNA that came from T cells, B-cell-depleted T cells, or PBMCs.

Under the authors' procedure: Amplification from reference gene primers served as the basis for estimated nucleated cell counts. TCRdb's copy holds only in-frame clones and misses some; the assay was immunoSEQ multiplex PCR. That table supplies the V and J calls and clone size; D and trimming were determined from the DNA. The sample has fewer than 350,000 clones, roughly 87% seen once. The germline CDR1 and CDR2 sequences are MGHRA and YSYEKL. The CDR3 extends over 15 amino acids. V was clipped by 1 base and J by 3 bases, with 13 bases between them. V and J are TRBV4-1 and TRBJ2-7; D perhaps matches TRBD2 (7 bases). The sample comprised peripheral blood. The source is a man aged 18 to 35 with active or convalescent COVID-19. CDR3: CASSQAGGSYYEQYF. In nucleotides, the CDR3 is TGCGCCAGCAGCCAAGCGGGGGGCTCTTACTACGAGCAGTACTTC.